The text below deals with one TCR beta chain. Its cognate antigen is unknown. Indicated treatment: around 19 received Ad26.COV2.S at low or high dose, single or two shots; roughly 5 received placebo; per-sample allocation not given. The study sampled participants on day 63 after the first vaccine or placebo injection. Adults aged 18-55 years in Boston included the donor. The data derive from a study of Ad26.COV2.S vaccination and SARS-CoV-2 variants. Study at large: Dosing was one shot or two shots 56 days apart.

General study findings and limits: Analytic work on TCR breadth and depth might have understated the full extent of total T cell responses.

Unmatched junction bases numbered 11, after V lost 0 bases and J lost 0 bases. CDR1 is MNHEY, CDR2 SVGEGT, per germline. This CDR3 spans 21 amino acids. Generated by immunoSEQ multiplex PCR, the TCRdb table keeps only in-frame clones and is missing some. The sample holds hundreds of thousands of clones, roughly 90% seen once. The receptor was derived from a person aged 18-65 years who received the Ad26.COV2.S COVID-19 vaccine or a placebo. The rearrangement joins TRBV6-2 or TRBV6-3 to TRBJ2-1; TRBD2 aligns across 13 bases. Sequenced material: peripheral blood, taken in a trial of Ad26.COV2.S vaccine versus placebo. The CDR3 nucleotides are TGTGCCAGCAGTTACTCAATTCCACTAGCGGGAGGGCCAAGCTCCTACAATGAGCAGTTCTTC. Protein: CASSYSIPLAGGPSSYNEQFF.